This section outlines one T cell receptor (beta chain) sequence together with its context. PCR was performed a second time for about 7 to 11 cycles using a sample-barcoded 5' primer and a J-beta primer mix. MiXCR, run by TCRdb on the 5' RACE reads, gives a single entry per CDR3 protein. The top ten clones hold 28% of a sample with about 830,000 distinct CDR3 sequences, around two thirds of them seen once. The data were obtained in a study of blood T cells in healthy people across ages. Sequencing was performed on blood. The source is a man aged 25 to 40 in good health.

CDR3: CASSLYARTDTQYF. As DNA, the CDR3 is TGTGCCAGCAGTTTATATGCTAGAACAGATACGCAGTATTTT. The V call is TRBV28, the J call TRBJ2-3; D gene ambiguous. Germline assignment: CDR1 MDHEN and CDR2 SYDVKM. Trimming removed 1 base from V and 3 bases from J, with 8 bases in between. The CDR3 is 14 residues long.